The 6 T cell receptor beta chains given below trace back to one sample, sequenced in a study of neurological immune-mediated disorders. From the 5' RACE reads, TCRdb called clonotypes with MiXCR, one entry per CDR3 protein. The sample shows about 57,000 distinct CDR3 sequences, approximately 11% of them seen only once. The material sequenced was PBMCs. These receptors came from a woman between 55 and 75 years old with HTLV-1-associated myelopathy (HAM/TSP).

This sequence joins TRBV27 and TRBJ2-3, with D unclear. Germline V gene data show CDR1 as MNHEY and CDR2 as SMNVEV (reference sequence). V was clipped by 5 bases and J by 2 bases, with 17 bases between them. CDR3 length equals 16 residues. The CDR3 sequence is CASSPFEERVTDTQYF. DNA of the CDR3: TGTGCCAGCAGTCCCTTCGAGGAGCGAGTCACAGATACGCAGTATTTT.

Ten or more counts support this clonotype. CDR3 DNA: TGTGCCAGCAGGGGGGCAGGGTCCAATGAGCAGTTCTTC. Amino acid sequence: CASRGAGSNEQFF. This chain connects TRBV28 to TRBJ2-1; TRBD1 is a possible D gene (6 bases). The CDR3 runs 13 residues. CDR1 is MDHEN and CDR2 is SYDVKM in the germline V gene. V shed 6 bases and J shed 6 bases, with 12 bases lying between them.

DNA for the CDR3: TGCAGTGCTAGAGAAGGGGCCTGGAATGAGCAGTACTTC. Residues: CSAREGAWNEQYF. This rearrangement joins TRBV20-1 to TRBJ2-7; weak D call: TRBD1 (5 bases). The CDR3 loop spans 13 amino acids. V was trimmed by 0 bases and J by 7 bases, leaving 13 bases between them. CDR1 is DFQATT and CDR2 is SNEGSKA in the germline V gene (reference sequence).

This clonotype has ten or more counts. V is TRBV20-1 and J is TRBJ1-1, with a weak D call TRBD1 (5 bases). Germline V gene lookup returns CDR1 DFQATT and CDR2 SNEGSKA (reference sequence). The germline V and J ends were trimmed by 3 bases and 0 bases, with 11 bases remaining between them. This CDR3 comprises 14 residues. The CDR3 loop reads CSASDSSMNTEAFF. The CDR3 DNA sequence: TGCAGTGCTAGCGACAGTAGCATGAACACTGAAGCTTTCTTT.

This clonotype was seen ten or more times. This chain uses TRBV29-1 with TRBJ2-3; 9 nucleotides match TRBD2. The CDR3 covers 14 residues. Trimming removed 6 bases from V and 1 base from J; junction bases left unmatched: 5. The germline V gene has CDR1 SQVTM and CDR2 ANQGSEA. The CDR3: CSVISGSRTDTQYF. The DNA for the CDR3 is TGCAGCGTGATTAGCGGGAGTCGCACAGATACGCAGTATTTT.

This clonotype was counted at least ten times. The chain joins TRBV10-3 to TRBJ2-1; TRBD2 matches 12 bases. This CDR3 contains 16 residues. Germline CDR1 reads ENHRY; CDR2 reads SYGVKD. The J segment lost 7 bases and the V segment lost 3 bases, leaving 7 bases of the junction unmatched. The CDR3 nucleotides are TGTGCCATCAGTGAACCCACTAGCGGGAGGAAAAATGAGCAGTTCTTC. It codes for CAISEPTSGRKNEQFF.